This TCR beta chain derives from a study of CD8+CD57+ T cells in acquired aplastic anemia. Overall study: Each DNA sample taken from sorted CD4+ and CD8+ cells came to 3 to 4 ug on average.

V lost 7 bases to trimming and J lost 3 bases; unmatched junction nucleotides: 11. Per germline, CDR1 SGHTA and CDR2 FQGNSA. The CDR3 totals 15 residues. Sequencing was done on patients that had shown CD8+CD57+ cell expansion by flow cytometry. All patients had severe acquired aplastic anemia. This clonotype appeared many times. Its cognate antigen is unknown. Researchers used genomic DNA as the template to profile TCR beta VDJ and CDR3. TCRdb fed the reads into MiXCR, producing one record per CDR3 protein. This sample has some 120,000 distinct CDR3 sequences, with about 40% found just once. Findings of the study overall: Roughly 31 CD8+ CDR3 sequences were shared between patients and controls.

The sequenced sample consisted of sorted CD4+, CD8+, or CD8+CD57+ T cells (not recorded which) from PBMCs. The chain links TRBV7-2 to TRBJ1-2, with 7 bases aligning to TRBD1. The sequence was collected from a human donor with aplastic anemia. The CDR3 bases are TGTGCCAGCACCTCAAGGACAGGCTATGACTATGGCTACACCTTC. Residues: CASTSRTGYDYGYTF.